The 22 T cell receptor beta chains below come from one sample, sequenced in a study of CD8 T cells in ankylosing spondylitis. TCRdb fed the 5' RACE reads into MiXCR, producing one record per CDR3 protein. Among about 340,000 distinct CDR3 sequences listed, 20% to 25% were seen once. Sequenced input: blood, either unsorted or a sorted T cell fraction (not recorded which). All receptors derive from a male donor with ankylosing spondylitis or in good health (not recorded which).

The chain couples TRBV29-1 to TRBJ2-1; D call uncertain. Trimming cost V 7 bases and J 6 bases, with 13 bases left between them. From germline, CDR1 is SQVTM and CDR2 ANQGSEA. This CDR3 is 12 amino acids long. This CDR3 is CSDLTSLNEQFF. CDR3 DNA sequence: TGCAGCGACCTGACCAGTCTCAATGAGCAGTTCTTC.

The genes are TRBV7-9 and TRBJ2-3, with a possible D match to TRBD1 (6 bases). The CDR3 consists of 14 residues. With 5 bases removed from V and 6 bases from J, the gap between germline ends came to 15 bases. CDR1 and CDR2 (germline): SEHNR, FQNEAQ (reference sequence). CDR3 DNA sequence: TGTGCCAGCAGCATTACGTCAGGGGTGGATACGCAGTATTTT. Its translation: CASSITSGVDTQYF.

This clonotype was seen once. This chain links TRBV27 with TRBJ2-3; D is tentatively TRBD1 or TRBD2 (6 bases each). Trimming pared 5 bases from V and 2 bases from J, leaving 11 bases between. CDR1 is MNHEY and CDR2 is SMNVEV in the germline V gene (reference sequence). The CDR3 totals 14 residues. The CDR3, as DNA: TGTGCCAGCAGTCAAGGGGGGTACACAGATACGCAGTATTTT. This codes for CASSQGGYTDTQYF.

J is TRBJ2-2 and V is TRBV7-8, with no clear D. Germline V gene lookup returns CDR1 SGHVS and CDR2 FQNEAQ. V dropped 4 bases and J dropped 4 bases, with 16 bases sitting between them. The CDR3 runs 16 residues. The CDR3 here is CASSSISSVGTGELFF. CDR3 in DNA: TGTGCCAGCAGCTCCATCTCCTCAGTTGGCACCGGGGAGCTGTTTTTT.

This clonotype was seen only a few times. The chain uses TRBV9 and TRBJ2-3; 7 bases are a match to TRBD1. This CDR3 is built from 16 residues. Trimming took 0 bases from V and 1 from J; bases not matched to a gene: 5. Germline V lookup: CDR1 SGDLS, CDR2 YYNGEE. CDR3 sequence reads: CASSVGGGPGTDTQYF. Here the CDR3 DNA reads TGTGCCAGCAGCGTAGGAGGGGGCCCTGGCACAGATACGCAGTATTTT.

This clonotype was recorded a few times. The chain combines TRBV12-3 or TRBV12-4 with TRBJ2-7; perhaps TRBD1 as D (5 bases). The ends were cut back, 6 bases at V and 5 bases at J, with 17 bases in the middle. CDR3 length: 14 amino acids. The CDR3 DNA reads TGTGCCAGCAGATCGGAAGGGGTTTTCCACGAGCAGTACTTC. It yields the protein CASRSEGVFHEQYF.

The rearrangement joins TRBV6-2 or TRBV6-3 to TRBJ2-7; weak D call: TRBD1 (6 bases). CDR3 length: 14 residues. V shed 2 bases and J shed 4 bases, with 12 bases lying between them. Germline V gene lookup returns CDR1 MNHEY and CDR2 SVGEGT. The CDR3 loop reads CASSYGTHGYEQYF. The CDR3 bases are TGTGCCAGCAGTTACGGGACACACGGTTACGAGCAGTACTTC.

The chain combines TRBV12-3 or TRBV12-4 with TRBJ2-2, with 7 bases aligning to TRBD2. J gave up 0 bases and V 3 bases, and 7 bases lay outside the gene matches. This CDR3 is built from 17 residues. The CDR3 region is CASSFPGGNANTGELFF. CDR3 nucleotides: TGTGCCAGCAGTTTCCCGGGGGGTAACGCGAACACCGGGGAGCTGTTTTTT.

This clonotype was recorded a few times. V is TRBV10-1 and J is TRBJ2-3; TRBD2 aligns across 9 bases. The junction had 7 bases not matched to a gene; V was cut back by 1 base and J by 5 bases. Germline V gene data show CDR1 as WNHNN and CDR2 as SYGVQD (reference sequence). The CDR3 has 16 residues. This chain's CDR3 is CASSEFSGGGGDTQYF. As DNA, the CDR3 is TGCGCCAGCAGTGAGTTTAGCGGGGGAGGTGGAGATACGCAGTATTTT.

The chain has TRBV11-3 and TRBJ2-2, with 10 bases aligning to TRBD2. V shed 4 bases, J shed 3 bases, and the junction held 8 bases outside the gene matches. CDR3 size: 17 residues. Germline CDR1 and CDR2: SGHNT and YENEEA. CDR3 sequence: CASSSYYSGGYTGELFF. The CDR3 DNA sequence: TGTGCCAGCAGCTCCTATTATAGCGGGGGGTACACCGGGGAGCTGTTTTTT. Full variable domain (outside the CDR3, taken from reference TRBV11-3 and TRBJ2-2): EAGVVQSPRYKIIEKKQPVAFWCNPISGHNTLYWYLQNLGQGPELLIRYENEEAVDDSQLPKDRFSAERLKGVDSTLKIQPAELGDSAVYLCASSSYYSGGYTGELFFGEGSRLTVL.

In its sample, this clonotype was seen a few times. The chain has TRBV12-3 or TRBV12-4 and TRBJ2-3; D uncertain. The CDR3 runs 15 residues. Trimming removed 3 bases at V and 0 bases at J, with 10 bases between. CDR3 residues: CASSLGIVSTDTQYF. CDR3 DNA: TGTGCCAGCAGTTTGGGGATAGTAAGCACAGATACGCAGTATTTT.

This clonotype came up a few times. The genes are TRBV29-1 and TRBJ2-3; D tentatively fits TRBD1 or TRBD2 (5 bases each). V was cut by 6 bases and J by 7 bases, with 20 bases left in between. The length of the CDR3 is 14 residues. The germline CDR1 and CDR2 sequences are SQVTM and ANQGSEA. Here the CDR3 DNA reads TGCAGCGTCGAACCGGGACGTCCGGGTTATACGCAGTATTTT. Amino acids: CSVEPGRPGYTQYF.

The chain employs TRBV24-1 and TRBJ2-2; D remains unclear. Germline assignment: CDR1 KGHDR and CDR2 SFDVKD. V shed 3 bases and J shed 0 bases, with 16 bases lying between them. The length of the CDR3 is 18 residues. The CDR3 DNA is TGTGCCACCAGTGATCCCCAAAGGACGGGCGCGAACACCGGGGAGCTGTTTTTT. Its translation is CATSDPQRTGANTGELFF.

The V call is TRBV24-1, the J call TRBJ2-1, with a weak D call TRBD2 (5 bases). CDR3 length: 15 amino acids. From germline, CDR1 is KGHDR and CDR2 SFDVKD. The V and J ends lost 7 bases and 0 bases respectively, with 12 bases between them. CDR3 sequence reads: CATSSGFSSYNEQFF. Here the CDR3 DNA reads TGTGCCACCAGCTCGGGATTTAGCTCCTACAATGAGCAGTTCTTC.

There are a few counts of this clonotype. The chain has TRBV6-5 and TRBJ2-7; 10 positions agree with TRBD1. The V and J ends lost 2 bases and 3 bases, in that order; junction bases with no gene match: 4. Germline V CDR1 and CDR2: MNHEY, SVGAGI. This CDR3 comprises 15 residues. The DNA for the CDR3 is TGTGCCAGCAGTTACCGGACAGGGGGATTCTACGAGCAGTACTTC. It yields the protein CASSYRTGGFYEQYF.

In this sample, this clonotype turned up a few times. V and J are TRBV12-3 or TRBV12-4 and TRBJ2-5; TRBD2 matches at 8 bases. The ends lost 7 bases at V and 4 bases at J; junction bases unmatched: 8. The CDR3 runs to 14 residues. CDR3 sequence: CASTPGTSGETQYF. The DNA for the CDR3 is TGTGCCAGCACCCCGGGGACTAGTGGAGAGACCCAGTACTTC.

In its sample, this clonotype was seen a few times. The rearrangement uses TRBV11-1 and TRBJ2-1, with D maybe TRBD2 (5 bases). Germline V CDR1 and CDR2: SGHAT, FQDESV (reference sequence). The V end lost 3 bases, the J end lost 2 bases, and 11 bases lay between the germline ends. The CDR3 totals 15 residues. DNA for the CDR3: TGTGCCAGCAGCTTCGGAGGTGGTCCCTACAATGAGCAGTTCTTC. Its translation: CASSFGGGPYNEQFF.

The V call is TRBV7-9, the J call TRBJ1-1, with a weak D call TRBD1 (6 bases). This CDR3 comprises 16 residues. Trimming took 5 bases from V and 2 from J, leaving 18 bases between them. Germline V gives CDR1 SEHNR, CDR2 FQNEAQ (reference sequence). The CDR3 region is CASSIPEQGTNTEAFF. Written as DNA, the CDR3 is TGTGCCAGCAGCATCCCAGAACAGGGAACTAACACTGAAGCTTTCTTT.

This clonotype was picked up a small number of times. The rearrangement uses TRBV20-1 and TRBJ2-1; tentatively, D is TRBD2 (5 bases). V gave up 3 bases and J gave up 8 bases, with 11 bases separating them. This CDR3 is built from 12 residues. Per germline, CDR1 DFQATT and CDR2 SNEGSKA (reference sequence). CDR3 protein: CSAREGGHEQFF. CDR3 nucleotide sequence: TGCAGTGCTAGGGAAGGAGGCCATGAGCAGTTCTTC.

This clonotype was observed a few times. The CDR3 loop is CASSFSDGSQYF. DNA for the CDR3: TGTGCCAGCAGCTTTTCCGACGGGTCTCAGTACTTC. The rearrangement links TRBV11-2 to TRBJ2-4; no reliable D call. V shed 3 bases and J shed 12 bases, with 12 bases lying between them. There are 12 residues in the CDR3. From germline, CDR1 is SGHAT and CDR2 FQNNGV.

This clonotype was picked up many times. The chain carries TRBV27 and TRBJ2-1, with 12 bases matching TRBD2. The CDR3 is made up of 14 amino acids. The germline V gene encodes CDR1 MNHEY and CDR2 SMNVEV (reference sequence). V was clipped by 4 bases and J by 7 bases; unmatched bases: 2. This CDR3 is CASSSSGGANEQFF. DNA of the CDR3: TGTGCCAGCAGTTCTAGCGGGGGGGCTAATGAGCAGTTCTTC.

This clonotype came up a few times. The genes are TRBV4-1 and TRBJ1-5; D unclear. The CDR3 contains 15 residues. The germline gives CDR1 MGHRA, CDR2 YSYEKL. V lost 1 base and J lost 5, with 12 bases in between. This chain's CDR3 is CASSQVIGSHQPQHF. DNA of the CDR3: TGCGCCAGCAGCCAAGTAATAGGGAGCCATCAGCCCCAGCATTTT.